Each of the 30 T cell receptor beta chains below was sequenced from the same sample in a study of glioma-infiltrating T cells. Amplification of TCR alpha and beta CDR3 regions from RNA used iRepertoire nested multiplex PCR. TCRdb analysed the multiplex PCR reads with MiXCR anew, one entry per CDR3 protein. The profile covers approximately 400,000 distinct CDR3 sequences, with more than 35% appearing a single time and 12% taken by the ten largest. The specimen was glioma tissue, nonneoplastic brain tissue, or PBMCs (not recorded which). These receptors originate from a human donor with low-grade glioma or glioblastoma, undergoing nonglioma brain surgery, or in good health (not recorded which).

The chain combines TRBV10-3 with TRBJ1-2; TRBD1 is a possible D gene (6 bases). CDR3 size: 14 residues. In germline, CDR1 is ENHRY, CDR2 SYGVKD. The ends were cut back, 3 bases at V and 6 bases at J, with 14 bases in the middle. The CDR3, as DNA: TGTGCCATCAGTGAATACTTGGGACAAAATGGCTACACCTTC. Amino acid sequence: CAISEYLGQNGYTF.

The table lists this clonotype with a few counts. This rearrangement joins TRBV7-8 to TRBJ1-5; the D gene is possibly TRBD1 (5 bases). The ends were cut back, 4 bases at V and 1 base at J, with 17 bases in the middle. This CDR3 comprises 17 residues. Germline V lookup: CDR1 SGHVS, CDR2 FQNEAQ. The CDR3 is CASSSAPPGGSNQPQHF. The CDR3 DNA follows: TGTGCCAGCAGCTCCGCCCCCCCGGGGGGGAGCAATCAGCCCCAGCATTTT.

V is TRBV7-2 and J is TRBJ2-4; no clear D. Germline CDR1 SGHTA, CDR2 FQGNSA. CDR3 length: 15 amino acids. V lost 5 bases to trimming and J lost 3 bases, with 14 bases between them. CDR3 region: CASSPTRVGKNIQYF. In DNA, the CDR3 is TGTGCCAGCAGCCCAACAAGGGTCGGCAAAAACATTCAGTACTTC.

In this sample, this clonotype turned up many times. This chain joins TRBV20-1 and TRBJ2-7; perhaps D is TRBD1 or TRBD2 (5 bases each). Trimming took off 1 base at V and 5 bases at J, with 12 bases between the two ends. The CDR3 has 13 residues. From germline, CDR1 is DFQATT and CDR2 SNEGSKA (reference sequence). The CDR3 is CSARGGRGHEQYF. The DNA of the CDR3 is TGCAGTGCTAGAGGGGGCAGAGGGCACGAGCAGTACTTC.

About this clonotype: Just one base apart from a much larger clone, this may be a read error. V and J are TRBV20-1 and TRBJ1-5; D is uncertain. Germline V gives CDR1 DFQATT, CDR2 SNEGSKA (reference sequence). This CDR3 is built from 16 residues. The CDR3 region is CGARDWRGRYYQPQHF. DNA for the CDR3: TGCGGTGCTAGAGATTGGCGAGGGAGGTACTATCAGCCCCAGCATTTT.

Only a few counts were recorded for this clonotype. The chain uses TRBV4-2 and TRBJ2-3, with 16 positions matching TRBD2. Losses at the gene ends were 3 bases for V and 6 bases for J; bases not matched to a gene: 3. The germline CDR1 and CDR2 sequences are LGHNA and YNFKEQ. The CDR3 consists of 16 residues. The CDR3 bases are TGTGCCAGCAGCCAGGGGACTAGCGGGAGGGCGGATACGCAGTATTTT. Its translation: CASSQGTSGRADTQYF.

This clonotype has a handful of counts. The chain combines TRBV4-2 with TRBJ2-7, with D possibly matching TRBD2 (6 bases). Germline values: CDR1 LGHNA, CDR2 YNFKEQ. This CDR3 region has 16 residues. V was clipped by 0 bases and J by 9 bases, with 21 bases between them. The CDR3 DNA follows: TGTGCCAGCAGCCAAGATTCCCTGACTAGGCCATATCGGCAGTACTTC. This gives the protein CASSQDSLTRPYRQYF.

In the case of this clonotype: The junction departs from germline at one end; a sequencing error may be responsible. The J gene is TRBJ2-7, the V gene TRBV20-1, with 7 bases aligning to TRBD2. From germline, CDR1 is DFQATT and CDR2 SNEGSKA (reference sequence). The CDR3 has 14 residues. CDR3 bases: TGCAGCGCTATGGGGGGGGGAGTGGGCTACGAGCAGTACTTC. This codes for CSAMGGGVGYEQYF.

Details on this clonotype: This could be a read error, since a much larger clone is one nucleotide away. The chain has TRBV27 and TRBJ1-2; D gene unclear. The germline V gene encodes CDR1 MNHEY and CDR2 SMNVEV (reference sequence). The CDR3 has 13 residues. The germline V and J ends were trimmed by 5 bases and 8 bases, with 15 bases remaining between them. Written as DNA, the CDR3 is TGTGCCAGCAGTCCCCGACGGGGATCGGGCTACACCTTC. Translating gives CASSPRRGSGYTF.

Ten or more counts support this clonotype. The chain is built from TRBV28 and TRBJ2-3; 11 bases are a match to TRBD1. CDR3 length: 16 amino acids. With 1 base clipped from V and 2 bases from J, the junction kept 2 bases outside the gene matches. Germline V gene sequence: CDR1 MDHEN, CDR2 SYDVKM. In nucleotides, the CDR3 is TGTGCCAGCAGTTTATCAGGACAGGGGGCCACAGATACGCAGTATTTT. This encodes CASSLSGQGATDTQYF. Based on the CDR3 plus reference TRBV28 and TRBJ2-3, the full variable domain is DVKVTQSSRYLVKRTGEKVFLECVQDMDHENMFWYRQDPGLGLRLIYFSYDVKMKEKGDIPEGYSVSREKKERFSLILESASTNQTSMYLCASSLSGQGATDTQYFGPGTRLTVL.

The sample holds many counts of this clonotype. The chain uses TRBV27 and TRBJ1-5, with D maybe TRBD1 (5 bases). Germline assignment: CDR1 MNHEY and CDR2 SMNVEV (reference sequence). The CDR3 length is 16 residues. V lost 2 bases to trimming and J lost 2 bases, with 13 bases between them. CDR3 in amino acids: CASSLQGGGGNQPQHF. The CDR3 nucleotides read TGTGCCAGCAGTTTACAGGGAGGTGGGGGCAATCAGCCCCAGCATTTT.

This clonotype came up a few times. The rearrangement uses TRBV4-1 and TRBJ2-1, with D possibly TRBD2 on 6 matching bases. The ends were cut back, 4 bases at V and 1 base at J, with 11 bases in the middle. The length of the CDR3 is 15 residues. Per the germline V gene, CDR1 is MGHRA and CDR2 is YSYEKL. The CDR3 DNA reads as TGCGCCAGCAGCCGAGCTGGGACTTCCTACAATGAGCAGTTCTTC. It yields the protein CASSRAGTSYNEQFF.

This clonotype was recorded once. The chain links TRBV10-3 to TRBJ1-5, with 10 nucleotides matching TRBD1. Germline assignment: CDR1 ENHRY and CDR2 SYGVKD. J gave up 0 bases and V 4 bases, and 12 bases lay outside the gene matches. The CDR3 runs to 19 residues. The CDR3 DNA follows: TGTGCCATCAGTGGAGTCATTAGGGACAGGGGAATTAGCAATCAGCCCCAGCATTTT. Its translation: CAISGVIRDRGISNQPQHF.

There are a few counts of this clonotype. Germline is not matched at one junction end, which may reflect a read error. The chain carries TRBV7-7 and TRBJ2-5; D possibly matches TRBD1 or TRBD2 (5 bases each). This CDR3 has 14 residues. Per the germline V gene, CDR1 is SSHAT and CDR2 is FNYEAQ (reference sequence). The CDR3, as DNA: TGTGCTAGCAGCTTAAACAGTTGGGGGGAGACCCAGTACTTC. Amino acid sequence: CASSLNSWGETQYF. Full variable domain (outside the CDR3, taken from reference TRBV7-7 and TRBJ2-5): GAGVSQSPRYKVTKRGQDVTLRCDPISSHATLYWYQQALGQGPEFLTYFNYEAQPDKSGLPSDRFSAERPEGSISTLTIQRTEQRDSAMYRCASSLNSWGETQYFGPGTRLLVL.

As concerns this clonotype: A much larger clone differs from this one at a single base, so this may be a read error. This sequence joins TRBV27 and TRBJ2-1, with a tentative D call TRBD1 (5 bases). The CDR3 loop spans 14 amino acids. V was cut by 3 bases and J by 4 bases, with 10 bases left in between. In germline, CDR1 is MNHEY, CDR2 SMNVEV (reference sequence). CDR3 DNA sequence: TGTGCCAGCAGTTTGAGTAGGGGTTACAATGAGCAGTTCTTC. Encoded protein: CASSLSRGYNEQFF.

A note on this clonotype: A much larger clone sits a single nucleotide away, making a read error possible. The V and J genes are TRBV27 and TRBJ2-7; 8 bases are shared with TRBD2. CDR1 and CDR2 (germline): MNHEY, SMNVEV (reference sequence). V lost 5 bases to trimming and J lost 6 bases; unmatched junction nucleotides: 12. The CDR3 contains 15 residues. The CDR3 DNA sequence: TGTGCCAGCAGTCCGGGGATTAGCGGGACGGGCGAGCAGTACTTC. It codes for CASSPGISGTGEQYF.

Points on this clonotype: A clone one base away is much larger, so this may be a read error. The genes are TRBV6-2 or TRBV6-3 and TRBJ2-7, with 7 bases fitting TRBD1. The CDR3 sequence is 14 residues long. CDR1 and CDR2 from the germline V gene are MNHEY and SVGEGT. Here the CDR3 reads CASSRTGFSYERYF. As DNA, the CDR3 is TGTGCCAGCAGTCGGACAGGCTTTTCCTACGAGCGGTACTTC.

This clonotype was recorded only once. V is TRBV4-2 and J is TRBJ2-3; 8 nucleotides agree with TRBD2. This CDR3 has 19 residues. Germline CDR1 LGHNA, CDR2 YNFKEQ. V gave up 0 bases and J gave up 4 bases; unmatched junction bases: 15. CDR3 DNA sequence: TGTGCCAGCAGCCAAGACTCCCGGGGGAGCGGGAGTTGGGCAGATACGCAGTATTTT. This encodes CASSQDSRGSGSWADTQYF.

J is TRBJ1-6 and V is TRBV20-1, with TRBD1 as a possible D gene (6 bases). Per germline, CDR1 DFQATT and CDR2 SNEGSKA (reference sequence). The V end lost 4 bases, the J end lost 5 bases, and 12 bases lay between the germline ends. This CDR3 is built from 14 residues. CDR3 nucleotide sequence: TGCAGTGCTACCCGGGGGCTCAATAATTCACCCCTCCACTTT. Its protein is CSATRGLNNSPLHF.

This clonotype was recorded at least ten times. The chain carries TRBV28 and TRBJ2-5, with no clear D. This CDR3 is built from 16 residues. Germline values: CDR1 MDHEN, CDR2 SYDVKM. Trimming stripped 5 bases from V and 3 bases from J, with 19 bases between. This CDR3 is CASSTLGPSVKETQYF. The CDR3 DNA is TGTGCCAGCAGTACGCTTGGACCGTCTGTGAAAGAGACCCAGTACTTC.

V usage is TRBV7-2 and J usage is TRBJ1-3; a possible D gene is TRBD1 (5 bases). Germline V CDR1 and CDR2: SGHTA, FQGNSA. Trimming pared 1 base from V and 0 bases from J, leaving 10 bases between. CDR3 size: 16 residues. The CDR3 nucleotides are TGTGCCAGCAGCTTAGTCGCAGGGAGCTCTGGAAACACCATATATTTT. It is translated as CASSLVAGSSGNTIYF.

This clonotype was recorded many times. The chain recombines TRBV28 with TRBJ2-3, with TRBD2 matching 9 bases. V was clipped by 8 bases and J by 3 bases; unmatched bases: 9. CDR3 length equals 15 residues. In germline, CDR1 is MDHEN, CDR2 SYDVKM. Written as DNA, the CDR3 is TGTGCCAGCTGTCGGGCGGGGGGGGCAACAGATACGCAGTATTTT. As protein: CASCRAGGATDTQYF.

This clonotype was recorded at least ten times. The J gene is TRBJ1-1, the V gene TRBV6-2 or TRBV6-3, with D uncertain. Germline CDR1 MNHEY, CDR2 SVGEGT. CDR3 size: 13 residues. The V end was cut by 2 bases, the J end by 2 bases, with 6 bases between. CDR3: CASSYRDNTEAFF. Here the CDR3 DNA reads TGTGCCAGCAGTTACAGGGATAACACTGAAGCTTTCTTT.

V and J are TRBV20-1 and TRBJ2-1; tentative D call: TRBD2 (6 bases). Germline V lookup: CDR1 DFQATT, CDR2 SNEGSKA (reference sequence). Trimming shortened V by 5 bases and J by 4 bases, and 15 bases separated the two germline ends. The CDR3 is made up of 14 amino acids. DNA for the CDR3: TGCAGTGCTGTACTAGCAAGGGGTTACAATGAGCAGTTCTTC. Residues: CSAVLARGYNEQFF.

As to this clonotype: Given a much more abundant clone one base away, this may be a read error. The genes are TRBV27 and TRBJ2-7; the D call may be TRBD1 or TRBD2 (5 bases each). The CDR3 runs 13 residues. Germline V gene data show CDR1 as MNHEY and CDR2 as SMNVEV (reference sequence). CDR3 DNA: TGTGCCAGCAGTTCGGGACCGAAGTACGAGAAGTACTTC. Its protein is CASSSGPKYEKYF.

This chain connects TRBV20-1 to TRBJ2-4; tentative D call: TRBD1 (6 bases). This CDR3 is 14 amino acids long. The germline CDR1 and CDR2 sequences are DFQATT and SNEGSKA (reference sequence). V was clipped by 3 bases and J by 1 base, with 10 bases between them. The CDR3 sequence is CSASLTGAKNIQYF. In nucleotides, the CDR3 is TGCAGTGCTAGTCTTACAGGGGCCAAAAACATTCAGTACTTC.

As for this clonotype: Since a much larger clone is just one base distant, this may be a read error. The chain has TRBV2 and TRBJ2-3; no definite D call. CDR3 size: 13 residues. The germline V gene has CDR1 SNHLY and CDR2 FYNNEI. As DNA, the CDR3 is TGTGCCAGCAGTGGGCAAGGAGTAGATACGCGGTATTTT. Amino acid sequence: CASSGQGVDTRYF.

The table lists this clonotype with a few counts. J is TRBJ1-4 and V is TRBV27; D perhaps matches TRBD1 (5 bases). CDR3 length: 13 residues. The V end was cut by 5 bases, the J end by 8 bases, with 12 bases between. The germline gives CDR1 MNHEY, CDR2 SMNVEV (reference sequence). CDR3 coding DNA: TGTGCCAGCAGTATCGGGACTCAAGAAAAACTGTTTTTT. Translating it yields CASSIGTQEKLFF.

This clonotype was counted a few times. The chain links TRBV2 to TRBJ2-7; 11 nucleotides align to TRBD1. CDR1 and CDR2 (germline): SNHLY, FYNNEI. The length of the CDR3 is 12 residues. After removal of 10 bases from V and 6 bases from J, the junction contained 5 bases not matched to a gene. CDR3 coding DNA: TGTGCCACTCGGACAGGGGGCTTCGAGCAGTACTTC. Translating gives CATRTGGFEQYF.

In the case of this clonotype: This may stem from a read error, because a much larger clone lies one nucleotide away. The rearrangement uses TRBV7-2 and TRBJ2-1, with 7 bases matching TRBD1. This CDR3 has 13 amino acids. V shed 7 bases, J shed 4 bases, and the junction held 4 bases outside the gene matches. CDR1 and CDR2 (germline): SGHTA, FQGNSA. The CDR3 nucleotides are TGTGCCAGCACCCTGGACAGGTACAATGAGCAGTTCTTC. Translation gives CASTLDRYNEQFF.